Presented here are 3 T cell receptor beta chains from one specimen sequenced in a study of cytotoxic CD8 clonotypes in ibrutinib-treated CLL. Measured with immunoSEQ multiplex PCR; TCRdb has only the in-frame clones, and not every one. This sample has fewer than 300,000 clones; 65% to 85% occur once, and the top ten carry roughly 5.7%. Sequenced here: PBMCs, sampled at disease progression, from a patient treated with ibrutinib. These receptors all stem from a human donor with chronic lymphocytic leukemia.

The V call is TRBV7-2, the J call TRBJ2-6; 10 positions agree with TRBD1. CDR1 SGHTA and CDR2 FQGNSA come from the germline V gene. The CDR3 contains 16 residues. The V and J ends lost 1 base and 3 bases, in that order; junction bases with no gene match: 0. The CDR3 DNA is TGTGCCAGCAGCTTAGGGACAGGGGGTGGGGCCAACGTCCTGACTTTC. Encoded protein: CASSLGTGGGANVLTF.

This clone was seen only once. This chain uses TRBV29-1 with TRBJ2-2; 9 bases are a match to TRBD1. The germline gives CDR1 SQVTM, CDR2 ANQGSEA. The CDR3 loop spans 17 amino acids. Unmatched junction bases numbered 10, after V lost 5 bases and J lost 0 bases. CDR3 amino acids: CSVRDRAWWTNTGELFF. Written as DNA, the CDR3 is TGCAGCGTTAGGGACAGGGCCTGGTGGACGAACACCGGGGAGCTGTTTTTT.

As to this clone: A much larger clone differs by one base, so this may be a read error. The chain uses TRBV7-6 and TRBJ2-5; no definite D call. This CDR3 has 11 residues. Trimming removed 5 bases from V and 1 base from J, with 2 bases in between. Looked up from germline, CDR1 is SGHVS and CDR2 is FNYEAQ. The CDR3 sequence is CASSPQETQYF. The CDR3 coding sequence is TGTGCCAGCAGCCCCCAAGAGACCCAGTACTTC.